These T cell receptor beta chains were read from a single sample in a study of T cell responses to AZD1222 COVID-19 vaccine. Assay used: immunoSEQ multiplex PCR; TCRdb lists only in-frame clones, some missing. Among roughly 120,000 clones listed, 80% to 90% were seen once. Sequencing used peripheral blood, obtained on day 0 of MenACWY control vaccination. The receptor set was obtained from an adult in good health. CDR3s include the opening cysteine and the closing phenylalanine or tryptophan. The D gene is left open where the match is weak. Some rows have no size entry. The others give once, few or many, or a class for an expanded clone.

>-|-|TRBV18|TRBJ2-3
CASSTRQVRVTDTQYF
TGTGCCAGCTCAACAAGACAGGTTCGCGTCACAGATACGCAGTATTTT
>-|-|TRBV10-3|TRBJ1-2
CAIQGTSNYGYTF
TGTGCCATCCAGGGTACCAGTAACTATGGCTACACCTTC
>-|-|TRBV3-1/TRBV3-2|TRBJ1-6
CASSQDSSSPLHF
TGTGCCAGCAGCCAAGATTCCAGCTCACCCCTCCACTTT
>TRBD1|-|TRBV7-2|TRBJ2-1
CASSLRPGTVYNEQFF
TGTGCCAGCAGCCTCCGACCCGGGACAGTTTACAATGAGCAGTTCTTC
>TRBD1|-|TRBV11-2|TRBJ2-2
CASSSSMPGGNTGELFF
TGTGCCAGCAGCTCAAGCATGCCAGGGGGTAACACCGGGGAGCTGTTTTTT
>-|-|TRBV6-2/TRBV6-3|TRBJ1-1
CASSYPPGQFMNTEAFF
TGTGCCAGCAGTTACCCCCCCGGACAGTTCATGAACACTGAAGCTTTCTTT
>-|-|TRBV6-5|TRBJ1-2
CASSSAGGRANYGYTF
TGTGCCAGCAGTTCCGCGGGAGGGCGAGCTAACTATGGCTACACCTTC
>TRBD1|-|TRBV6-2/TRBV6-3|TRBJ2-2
CASSFGNRGRGELFF
TGTGCCAGCAGTTTCGGGAACAGGGGACGCGGGGAGCTGTTTTTT
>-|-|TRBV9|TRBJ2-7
CASSVFTAGGEQYF
TGTGCCAGCAGCGTATTCACCGCAGGAGGCGAGCAGTACTTC
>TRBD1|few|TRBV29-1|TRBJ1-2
CSFAEGQGASSNYGYTF
TGCAGCTTCGCTGAGGGACAGGGGGCTAGCTCTAACTATGGCTACACCTTC
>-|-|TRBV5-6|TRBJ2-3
CASSLGQGAVRTDTQYF
TGTGCCAGCAGCCTGGGGCAGGGAGCAGTAAGAACAGATACGCAGTATTTT
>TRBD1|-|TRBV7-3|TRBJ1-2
CASSLGPSEGAAYGYTF
TGTGCCAGCAGCTTGGGCCCCTCGGAGGGGGCAGCCTATGGCTACACCTTC
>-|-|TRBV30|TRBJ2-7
CAWSHGPYEQYF
TGTGCCTGGAGTCACGGACCCTACGAGCAGTACTTC
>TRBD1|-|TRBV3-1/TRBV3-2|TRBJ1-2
CASSHPLDRGYGYTF
TGTGCCAGCAGCCATCCCTTGGACAGGGGGTACGGCTACACCTTC
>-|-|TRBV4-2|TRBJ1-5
CASSQDLVGANQPQHF
TGTGCCAGCAGCCAAGATCTTGTAGGGGCCAATCAGCCCCAGCATTTT
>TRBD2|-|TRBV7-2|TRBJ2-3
CASSLGSGGGTDTQYF
TGTGCCAGCAGCTTAGGGAGCGGGGGGGGCACAGATACGCAGTATTTT
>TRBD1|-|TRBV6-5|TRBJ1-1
CASSYSTGGGTEAFF
TGTGCCAGCAGTTACTCGACAGGGGGGGGCACTGAAGCTTTCTTT
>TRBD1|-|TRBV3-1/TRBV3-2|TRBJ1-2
CASSQGGQGYGYTF
TGTGCCAGCAGCCAGGGGGGACAGGGCTATGGCTACACCTTC
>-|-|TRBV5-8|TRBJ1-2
CASSRDRYGYTF
TGTGCCAGCAGCAGGGACCGCTATGGCTACACCTTC
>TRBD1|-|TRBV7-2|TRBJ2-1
CASSPRRDRGYEQFF
TGTGCCAGCAGCCCTAGGCGGGACAGGGGATATGAGCAGTTCTTC
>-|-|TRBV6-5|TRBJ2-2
CASRQGITGELFF
TGTGCCAGCAGGCAGGGAATCACCGGGGAGCTGTTTTTT
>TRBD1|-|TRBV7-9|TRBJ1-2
CASSLSDPGQNYGYTF
TGTGCCAGCAGCCTTTCAGACCCGGGACAGAACTATGGCTACACCTTC
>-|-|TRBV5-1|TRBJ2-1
CASSRGLNYNEQFF
TGCGCCAGCAGCCGGGGACTGAACTACAATGAGCAGTTCTTC
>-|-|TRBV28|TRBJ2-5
CASSWGSQAGPYQETQYF
TGTGCCAGCAGTTGGGGGAGTCAGGCCGGGCCGTACCAAGAGACCCAGTACTTC
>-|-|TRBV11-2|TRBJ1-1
CASSDDVGDTEAFF
TGTGCCAGCAGCGACGACGTGGGGGACACTGAAGCTTTCTTT
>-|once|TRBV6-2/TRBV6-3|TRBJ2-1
CASSQEHSYNEQFSFWNSYNEQFF
TGTGCCAGCAGCCAGGAACACTCCTACAATGAGCAGTTCTCCTTTTGGAACTCCTACAATGAGCAGTTCTTC
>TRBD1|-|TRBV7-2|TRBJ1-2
CASSPPGGAGYGYTF
TGTGCCAGCAGCCCTCCAGGGGGCGCGGGCTATGGCTACACCTTC
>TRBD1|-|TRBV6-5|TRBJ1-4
CASSYSGTDDEKLFF
TGTGCCAGCAGTTACTCCGGGACAGACGATGAAAAACTGTTTTTT
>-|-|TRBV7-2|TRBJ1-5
CASSSQSLSNQPQHF
TGTGCCAGCAGCTCTCAATCCCTTAGCAATCAGCCCCAGCATTTT
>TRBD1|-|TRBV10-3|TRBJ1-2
CAISKGQGIEGYTF
TGTGCCATCAGCAAAGGACAGGGGATAGAAGGCTACACCTTC
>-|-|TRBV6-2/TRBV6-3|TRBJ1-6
CASSYGGTNNSPLHF
TGTGCCAGCAGTTACGGCGGGACGAATAATTCACCCCTCCACTTT
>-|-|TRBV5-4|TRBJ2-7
CASSSSPRPLGQSDEQYF
TGTGCCAGCAGCTCGAGCCCACGGCCTCTGGGTCAGAGCGACGAGCAGTACTTC
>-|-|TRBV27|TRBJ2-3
CASRPHLGATDTQYF
TGTGCCAGCAGACCTCACCTGGGGGCCACAGATACGCAGTATTTT
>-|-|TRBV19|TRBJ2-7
CASSPRPTGPLSYEQYF
TGTGCCAGTAGTCCTCGCCCGACAGGCCCCCTCTCCTACGAGCAGTACTTC
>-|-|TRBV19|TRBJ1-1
CASSGNRPEAFF
TGTGCCAGTAGTGGGAACAGGCCGGAAGCTTTCTTT
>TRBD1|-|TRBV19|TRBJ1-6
CASRSGQGHNSPLHF
TGTGCCAGTAGATCGGGACAGGGTCATAATTCACCCCTCCACTTT
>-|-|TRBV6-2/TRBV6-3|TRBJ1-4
CASSYLQGYEKLFF
TGTGCCAGCAGTTACCTGCAGGGGTACGAAAAACTGTTTTTT
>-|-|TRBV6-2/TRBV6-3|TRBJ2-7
CASSYAPGLEQYF
TGTGCCAGCAGTTACGCCCCGGGCCTCGAGCAGTACTTC
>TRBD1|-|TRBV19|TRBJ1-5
CASTAGQGLNQPQHF
TGTGCCAGTACTGCGGGACAGGGACTAAATCAGCCCCAGCATTTT
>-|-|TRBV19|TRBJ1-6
CASSIQGLNSPLHF
TGTGCCAGTAGTATTCAGGGACTGAATTCACCCCTCCACTTT
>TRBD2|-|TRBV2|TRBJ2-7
CASSPLAGGTYEQYF
TGTGCCAGCAGTCCTCTAGCGGGGGGGACTTACGAGCAGTACTTC
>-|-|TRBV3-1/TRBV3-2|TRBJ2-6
CASSHSRGANVLTF
TGTGCCAGCAGCCATTCAAGAGGGGCCAACGTCCTGACTTTC
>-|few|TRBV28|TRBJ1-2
CASSLGRVYYGYTF
TGTGCCAGCAGTTTAGGGAGGGTTTACTATGGCTACACCTTC
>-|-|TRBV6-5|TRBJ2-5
CASSYTGTQYF
TGTGCCAGCAGTTATACTGGGACCCAGTACTTC
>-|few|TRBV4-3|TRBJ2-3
CASSRVRGTDTQYF
TGCGCCAGCAGCCGGGTTAGGGGGACAGATACGCAGTATTTT
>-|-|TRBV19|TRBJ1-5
CASSISNQPQHF
TGTGCCAGTAGTATTAGTAATCAGCCCCAGCATTTT
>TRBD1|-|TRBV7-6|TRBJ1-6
CASSSAQGLRGSPLHF
TGTGCCAGCAGCTCGGCACAGGGGTTGCGAGGATCACCCCTCCACTTT
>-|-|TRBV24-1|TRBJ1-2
CATSVYNYGYTF
TGTGCCACCAGTGTCTATAACTATGGCTACACCTTC
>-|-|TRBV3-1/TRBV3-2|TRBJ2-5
CASSRRGRQTQYF
TGTGCCAGCAGCAGGAGGGGGAGACAGACCCAGTACTTC
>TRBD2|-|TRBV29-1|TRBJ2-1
CSVVPSETSIFEQFF
TGCAGCGTGGTTCCCTCCGAGACTAGCATCTTTGAGCAGTTCTTC
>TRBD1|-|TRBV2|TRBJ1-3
CATLSGQVSGNTIYF
TGTGCCACCTTATCCGGACAGGTTTCTGGAAACACCATATATTTT
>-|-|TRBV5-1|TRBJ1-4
CASSLSWGVNEKLFF
TGCGCCAGCAGCTTAAGTTGGGGAGTTAATGAAAAACTGTTTTTT
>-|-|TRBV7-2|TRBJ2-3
CASGRGTGSTDTQYF
TGTGCCAGCGGGCGTGGGACGGGTAGCACAGATACGCAGTATTTT
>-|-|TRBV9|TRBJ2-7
CASSPPGYEQYF
TGTGCCAGCAGCCCCCCAGGGTACGAGCAGTACTTC